The present T cell receptor (beta chain) was sequenced within a study of T-cell memory formation after mild COVID-19. As to this clonotype: The antigen remains unidentified.

General study findings and limits: Later expanders leaned toward CD4+, whereas clones contracting from day 15 to 85 were balanced CD4/CD8. Cross-reactive memory seemingly joined, as some responding clones were found in pre-infection memory.

TCRdb reprocessed the 5' RACE reads via MiXCR and lists one record per CDR3 protein. The repertoire holds about 360,000 distinct CDR3 sequences, with approximately 14% as singletons. Germline-derived CDR1 and CDR2 are SQVTM and ANQGSEA. CDR3 length: 11 amino acids. Deletions cut 8 bases from V and 1 base from J, with 8 bases between. This chain uses TRBV29-1 with TRBJ1-1; D not certain. Sequenced input: PBMCs or a T cell subset sorted from them (not recorded which). This receptor was taken from a man in his late teens or twenties who had mild COVID-19 (a few samples of this study predate the infection). Cell type and time point are not known. CDR3 nucleotides: TGCAGCTGGGGTTCGAACACTGAAGCTTTCTTT. Its translation: CSWGSNTEAFF.